There are many counts of the clone carrying this TCR beta chain. The data were obtained in a study of blood T cells in healthy people across ages. Alongside a J-beta primer mix, a sample-barcoded 5' primer served in a second PCR lasting 7 to 11 cycles. TCRdb used MiXCR to reprocess the 5' RACE reads, holding one entry per CDR3 protein. The sample consists of roughly 1.7 million distinct CDR3 sequences, roughly 32% of them appearing once. Trimming pared 0 bases from V and 5 bases from J, leaving 10 bases between. The CDR3 length is 13 residues. Germline loops: CDR1 DFQATT, CDR2 SNEGSKA (reference sequence).

The sequencing sample was made of blood. This sequence joins TRBV20-1 and TRBJ2-5; D unclear. The clonotype originates from a woman aged 25 to 39 in good health. The CDR3: CSARDLVRETQYF. The CDR3 DNA reads TGCAGTGCTAGAGACCTAGTTCGCGAGACCCAGTACTTC.